Described below is a single TCR beta chain sequence and its context. This entry comes from a study of blood T cell repertoires in COVID-19. Per the original data handling: How many nucleated cells were present was estimated from reference gene primer amplification. Repertoires were generated with immunoSEQ multiplex PCR, while TCRdb's copy carries only in-frame clones and drops some. V and J calls plus clone size are reproduced from that table; the DNA served to infer D and trimming. This sample has roughly 220,000 clones, with more than 75% found just once. The origin of this receptor is an elderly man with acute or convalescent COVID-19. Sequenced: peripheral blood.

CDR3 sequence: CASSEGGGKVYEQYV. The CDR3 nucleotides are TGTGCCAGCAGTGAAGGCGGCGGGAAAGTCTACGAGCAGTACGTC. The chain is built from TRBV6-1 and TRBJ2-7; tentative D call: TRBD2 (6 bases). The CDR3 is 15 amino acids. Trimming took off 1 base at V and 3 bases at J, with 13 bases between the two ends. In germline, CDR1 is MNHNS, CDR2 SASEGT.